The T cell receptor (beta chain) under discussion was sequenced for a study of shared clonotypes between healthy human individuals. Findings and limits, study-wide: Among donors, the sharing of clonotypes was expected to be influenced by sequencing depth.

The CDR3 totals 15 residues. An assay was performed, and its level was deep. The protocol was immunoSEQ multiplex PCR, while the TCRdb copy is restricted to in-frame clones and leaves out a portion. In the table there are about 2 million clones, about 95% of which are singletons. Remarks on this clone: Its antigen is undetermined.

The naive CD8 population came from CD45RO-negative cells selected for CCR7, without terminally differentiated effector memory CD45RA+ cells. The rearrangement uses TRBV21-1 and TRBJ2-7; the tabulated D call, TRBD1, remains unverified against the DNA. TRBV21-1 is tagged as a pseudogene. This clonotype was sampled from a man younger than 35 in good health. Sequenced: naive CD8+ T cells sorted from blood. The CDR3 reads CASSKGGRGSYEQYF. For the CDR3, the DNA is TGTGCCAGCAGCAAAGGTGGCAGGGGCTCCTACGAGCAGTACTTC.